This T cell receptor beta chain was sequenced in a study of blood T cell repertoires in COVID-19. Study in general: From T cells, B-cell-depleted T cells, or PBMCs came the material, which was cDNA or gDNA.

Germline assignment: CDR1 SGHNT and CDR2 YYREEE (reference sequence). The length of the CDR3 is 16 residues. V was clipped by 3 bases and J by 3 bases; unmatched bases: 3. Measured with immunoSEQ multiplex PCR; TCRdb has only the in-frame clones, and not every one. The data contain about 210,000 clones, 80% to 85% of them singletons. The clonotype originates from a woman in her forties or fifties with acute COVID-19. Sequenced material: PBMCs or T cells enriched from blood (not recorded which). The chain recombines TRBV5-4 with TRBJ2-3, with 14 bases that match TRBD2. In nucleotides, the CDR3 is TGTGCCAGCAGCTCCGGACTAGCGGGAGGTACAGATACGCAGTATTTT. This gives the protein CASSSGLAGGTDTQYF.